Presented here are 12 T cell receptor delta chains from one specimen sequenced in a study of DNA immune sequencing with unique molecular identifiers. Genomic DNA underwent 32-plex PCR targeting all 8 TRDV and 4 TRDJ genes. In two to three barcoding PCR cycles, molecules received a 12-nucleotide UMI, then adapter PCR followed. TCRdb reanalyzed the multiplex PCR reads using CATT. Here the sample spans about 730 delta-chain clones, 26% being singletons. The material sequenced was gamma-delta T cells enriched from blood buffy coat, or unenriched PBMCs (not recorded which). These receptors all stem from a human donor in good health.

A few counts support this clone. A read error likely explains this, since a far larger clone differs by one base. The chain has TRDV2 and TRDJ1, with TRDD3 matching over 7 bases. The CDR3 runs to 15 residues. CDR1 is GEAIGNYY, CDR2 EKD, per germline. In DNA form, the CDR3 reads TGTGCCTGTGACAAGGTTGGGGGACAGACCGTTAAACTCATCTTT. It codes for CACDKVGGQTVKLIF.

As concerns this clone: This is likely an artifact of a read error, given a far larger clone one base away. Other DNA sequences in the sample encode the same CDR3. This chain links TRDV2 with TRDJ3; D ambiguous. The ends were cut back, 0 bases at V and 0 bases at J, with 17 bases in the middle. Germline lookup yields CDR1 GEAIGNYY and CDR2 EKD. The CDR3 consists of 20 residues. The CDR3 region is CACDTLGTTNGSWDTRQMFF. CDR3 nucleotide sequence: TGTGCCTGTGACACCTTGGGCACCACGAACGGCTCCTGGGACACCCGACAGATGTTTTTC.

Concerning this clone itself: This likely stems from a read error, as it lies one base from a far larger clone. V usage is TRDV2 and J usage is TRDJ3; 13 nucleotides line up with TRDD3. This CDR3 has 20 amino acids. Germline loops: CDR1 GEAIGNYY, CDR2 EKD. The CDR3 loop reads CACEPYWGIRGSWDTLQMFF. The CDR3, as DNA: TGTGCCTGTGAACCGTACTGGGGGATACGGGGCTCCTGGGACACCCTACAGATGTTTTTC.

Within the sample, this clone is medium-sized. This chain links TRAV14/DV4 with TRDJ1, with 8 bases identical to TRDD3. Unmatched junction bases numbered 16, after V lost 2 bases and J lost 5 bases. This CDR3 comprises 18 residues. Germline V gene sequence: CDR1 TSDPSYG, CDR2 QGSYDQQN (reference sequence). DNA of the CDR3: TGTGCAATGAGAGAGTCCTACTTGGGGATACCAACGATGGATAAACTCATCTTT. Amino acid sequence: CAMRESYLGIPTMDKLIF.

This clone ranks as medium-sized. The chain has TRDV1 and TRDJ4; TRDD3 might be the D (6 bases). Germline V CDR1 and CDR2: TSWWSYY, QGS. V was pared by 0 bases and J by 5 bases, with 34 bases between. The CDR3 has 21 residues. The DNA of the CDR3 is TGTGCTCTTGGGGAACTAGAGGTTAGCCTACACCCATGGGGGCGTGAATGGCCCCTGATCTTT. This encodes CALGELEVSLHPWGREWPLIF.

A single count supports this clone. The mismatch at residue 3 between this DNA's translation and the TCRdb protein of a much larger clone likely reflects a read error; the protein shown is translated from the DNA. The chain carries TRDV2 and TRDJ1; the match to TRDD3 covers 13 bases. In germline, CDR1 is GEAIGNYY, CDR2 EKD. The trim removed 9 bases at V and 3 bases at J, leaving 12 bases unmatched. The CDR3 is 16 residues long. The CDR3 bases are TGTGCCGCGTACCTGACTGGGGGATACGAGGCCGATAAACTCATCTTT. Translating gives CAAYLTGGYEADKLIF.

With respect to this clone: A single base is all that separates this from a far larger clone, so a read error is likely. DNA for the CDR3: TGTGCCTTTGACAAGCTGGGGGATACGCAGGCCGATAAACTCATCTTT. It is translated as CAFDKLGDTQADKLIF. The rearrangement links TRDV2 to TRDJ1, with 12 bases identical to TRDD3. The CDR3 spans 16 residues. Germline assignment: CDR1 GEAIGNYY and CDR2 EKD.

This clone was seen a handful of times. With a much larger clone just one base away, this may be a read error. This chain joins TRDV2 and TRDJ1; 8 bases line up with TRDD3. The CDR3 totals 17 residues. Germline loops: CDR1 GEAIGNYY, CDR2 EKD. CDR3 region: CACDTLTGGHDTDELIF. For the CDR3, the DNA is TGTGCCTGTGACACCTTAACTGGGGGGCATGACACCGATGAACTCATCTTT.

This chain connects TRAV29/DV5 to TRDJ1; TRDD2 is a possible D gene (9 bases). Germline values: CDR1 NSMFDY, CDR2 ISSIKDK. The CDR3 is made up of 23 amino acids. Trimming took 1 base from V and 0 from J, leaving 37 bases between them. The CDR3 is CAASSAFLQSRTGGEVYTDKLIF. The CDR3 DNA is TGTGCAGCAAGCTCCGCCTTCCTACAATCCCGTACTGGGGGGGAAGTTTACACCGATAAACTCATCTTT.

This clone qualifies as large. Different DNA sequences within this sample yield the same CDR3. The rearrangement uses TRDV2 and TRDJ3; TRDD3 matches at 7 bases. This CDR3 spans 18 amino acids. Germline V gives CDR1 GEAIGNYY, CDR2 EKD. Trimming cost V 2 bases and J 0 bases; bases outside gene matches: 6. In DNA, the CDR3 is TGTGCCTGTGACAAAATACTGGGGAGCTCCTGGGACACCCGACAGATGTTTTTC. Its translation is CACDKILGSSWDTRQMFF.

On this clone itself: TCRdb's listed protein matches a much larger clone and diverges from this DNA's translation at residue 13, likely through a read error; the protein shown comes from the DNA. The rearrangement links TRDV2 to TRDJ3; D possibly corresponds to TRDD3 (5 bases). Germline V lookup: CDR1 GEAIGNYY, CDR2 EKD. The CDR3 runs 17 residues. The CDR3 reads CACDTLHATWDTPQMFF. CDR3 sequence (DNA): TGTGCCTGTGACACCCTGCATGCTACCTGGGACACCCCACAGATGTTTTTC.

The sample holds a few counts of this clone. A far larger clone is just one base off, so this is likely a read error. In the same sample, other DNA sequences code for this CDR3. The chain employs TRDV2 and TRDJ3; 9 nucleotides line up with TRDD3. The CDR3 runs to 21 residues. Germline assignment: CDR1 GEAIGNYY and CDR2 EKD. The CDR3 region has the DNA TGTGCCTGCGACACCCTTCTACGTACTGGGGGACCCTCCTGGGACACCCGACAGATGTTTTTC. Its protein is CACDTLLRTGGPSWDTRQMFF.